The 9 T cell receptor beta chains below were found in one sample sequenced in a study of blood T cell repertoires in COVID-19. Assay: immunoSEQ multiplex PCR; the TCRdb copy retains only in-frame clones and omits some. The data contain about 150,000 clones, around 80% of them singletons. The sample comprised peripheral blood. The receptors come from a man aged 55 to 70 with acute or convalescent COVID-19.

This rearrangement joins TRBV12-2 to TRBJ2-7; no DNA check was done on the table's D call, TRBD2. TRBV12-2 constitutes a pseudogene. This CDR3 has 18 residues. CDR3 protein: CASRLRGRLAGGSYEQYF. The CDR3, as DNA: TGTGCAAGTCGCCTCAGGGGGCGCCTAGCGGGAGGCTCCTACGAGCAGTACTTC.

This sequence joins TRBV15 and TRBJ2-7; tentatively, D is TRBD2 (6 bases). Trimming pared 3 bases from V and 6 bases from J, leaving 18 bases between. Germline V lookup: CDR1 LNHNV, CDR2 YYDKDF (reference sequence). The CDR3 has 15 residues. The CDR3 loop is CATSRERLGASEQYF. CDR3 nucleotides: TGTGCCACCAGCAGGGAACGACTAGGGGCAAGCGAGCAGTACTTC.

This clone has only one observation. This CDR3 reads CASSAVLRNYEQYF. The CDR3 DNA is TGTGCCAGCAGCGCCGTTCTGAGGAACTACGAGCAGTACTTC. The rearrangement uses TRBV11-2 and TRBJ2-7; no reliable D call. Germline CDR1 is SGHAT and CDR2 is FQNNGV. V lost 5 bases to trimming and J lost 3 bases, with 14 bases between them. This CDR3 spans 14 amino acids.

The chain carries TRBV19 and TRBJ1-4, with 8 bases aligning to TRBD1. The CDR3 covers 14 residues. Trimming cost V 6 bases and J 7 bases; bases outside gene matches: 7. Germline V CDR1 and CDR2: LNHDA, SQIVND (reference sequence). The CDR3 DNA sequence: TGTGCCAGTAGGGGACAGGAGAAAAGTGAAAAACTGTTTTTT. Its translation: CASRGQEKSEKLFF.

The chain combines TRBV5-1 with TRBJ2-7, with 8 bases aligning to TRBD2. This CDR3 has 15 amino acids. The J segment lost 0 bases and the V segment lost 0 bases, leaving 2 bases of the junction unmatched. Looked up from germline, CDR1 is SGHRS and CDR2 is YFSETQ. CDR3 sequence (DNA): TGCGCCAGCAGCTTGGTTAGCGGGAACTCCTACGAGCAGTACTTC. Encoded protein: CASSLVSGNSYEQYF.

The chain carries TRBV5-5 and TRBJ1-1; D may be TRBD1 (5 bases). The V gene's germline CDR1 is SGHKS and CDR2 YYEKEE (reference sequence). The CDR3 totals 13 residues. Trimming took off 0 bases at V and 6 bases at J, with 9 bases between the two ends. Written as DNA, the CDR3 is TGTGCCAGCAGCTTGGCTGGACATGCTGAAGCTTTCTTT. Protein sequence: CASSLAGHAEAFF.

This chain uses TRBV25-1 with TRBJ1-2; maybe TRBD1 (6 bases). The V and J ends lost 2 bases and 6 bases respectively, with 19 bases between them. This CDR3 comprises 16 residues. Germline-derived CDR1 and CDR2 are MGHDK and SYGVNS. The CDR3 DNA reads TGTGCCAGCAGTGAACCGGGGGGACGGACAGCTAATGGCTACACCTTC. Protein product: CASSEPGGRTANGYTF.

The chain is built from TRBV10-2 and TRBJ2-7; 12 positions match TRBD2. In germline, CDR1 is WSHSY, CDR2 SAAADI. This CDR3 has 16 amino acids. Trimming removed 5 bases from V and 1 base from J; junction bases left unmatched: 6. The CDR3 nucleotides read TGCGCCAGCAGTAAAGGGGGGACTAGCGGGTCCTACGAGCAGTACTTC. Translating it yields CASSKGGTSGSYEQYF.

The CDR3 sequence is CSFRGTQETQYF. The CDR3 DNA is TGCAGCTTCAGGGGGACCCAAGAGACCCAGTACTTC. The V call is TRBV29-1, the J call TRBJ2-5, with 7 bases fitting TRBD1. The CDR3 loop spans 12 amino acids. The germline V gene encodes CDR1 SQVTM and CDR2 ANQGSEA. With V trimmed by 8 bases and J by 1 base, 4 bases remained unmatched.